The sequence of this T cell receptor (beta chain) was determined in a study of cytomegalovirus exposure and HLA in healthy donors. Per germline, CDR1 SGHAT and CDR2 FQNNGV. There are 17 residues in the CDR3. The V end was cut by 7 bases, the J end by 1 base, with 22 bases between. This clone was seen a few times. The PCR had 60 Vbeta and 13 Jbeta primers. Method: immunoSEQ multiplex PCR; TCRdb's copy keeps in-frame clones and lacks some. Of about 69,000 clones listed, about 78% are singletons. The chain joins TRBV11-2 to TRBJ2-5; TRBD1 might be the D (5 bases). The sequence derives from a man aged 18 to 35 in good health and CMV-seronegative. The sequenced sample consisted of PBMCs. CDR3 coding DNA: TGTGCCAGCATCCTTAGGGATCGAGACAGCCTCCAAGAGACCCAGTACTTC. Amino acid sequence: CASILRDRDSLQETQYF.